This T cell receptor (beta chain) stems from a study of T cell changes during pregnancy in multiple sclerosis (dated by TCRdb to about 2019). Regarding the complete study: Changes in the T cell repertoire over the course of pregnancy were examined in this study in women with multiple sclerosis.

CDR1 SGDLS and CDR2 YYNGEE were looked up in the germline V gene. The CDR3 holds 15 amino acids from the cysteine to the phenylalanine. Here the CDR3 DNA is all that survives: 45 bases in frame from base 1. Trimming takes 7 bases off V and 5 bases off J; junction bases not matched to a gene: 14. To prepare the library, the immunoSEQ multiplex PCR assay was applied. Held by TCRdb, this immuneACCESS table contains in-frame sequences only and omits some clones. Under half of the omission traces to an unresolved V gene where checked; the cause of the rest is unknown. Present in this sample are more than 80,000 clones, about 95% of which were seen just once. 1.1% of the sample goes to the ten largest clones. On this clone: Its antigen remains undetermined. No base quality values were provided; no much bigger clone lies one nucleotide off.

This sequence was found in a female donor with multiple sclerosis, enrolled in a pregnancy study. Recombination joined TRBV9 with TRBJ1-2, with 7 bases aligning to TRBD1. This specimen was peripheral blood, taken in the second trimester of pregnancy. The CDR3 protein: CASGARQGSGYGYTF. The DNA is as follows: TGTGCCAGCGGGGCCCGACAGGGTTCAGGATATGGCTACACCTTC.